These T cell receptor beta chains were read from a single sample in a study of technical replicates of blood from a handful of donors. TCRdb's copy holds only in-frame clones and misses some; the assay was immunoSEQ multiplex PCR. The sample has about 53,000 clones, around 83% seen once. Input material: PBMCs. The receptors here all came from a human donor in good health. Some clones in this sample may be carry-over from other donors' samples. Both conserved end residues are part of each CDR3. D genes are given only for firm matches. For some rows the clone size is stated as once, few or many, or as a class when expanded; others skip it.

clone_size: NA
v_call: TRBV4-1
d_call: TRBD1
j_call: TRBJ1-1
cdr3_nt: TGCGCCAGCAGCCAAGAAAGTCGGACAGGGTATTTCATGAACACTGAAGCTTTCTTT
cdr3_aa: CASSQESRTGYFMNTEAFF

clone_size: NA
v_call: TRBV7-8
d_call: NA
j_call: TRBJ2-7
cdr3_nt: TGTGCCAGCAAAACAGGGCGCCAGTCCTACGAGCAGTACTTC
cdr3_aa: CASKTGRQSYEQYF

clone_size: NA
v_call: TRBV12-5
d_call: NA
j_call: TRBJ2-3
cdr3_nt: TGTGCTAGTGGCCTGGAGGCCGGTAGCACAGATACGCAGTATTTT
cdr3_aa: CASGLEAGSTDTQYF

clone_size: NA
v_call: TRBV2
d_call: TRBD1
j_call: TRBJ2-7
cdr3_nt: TGTGCCAGCAGTGCTTGGACAGGGACCTACGAGCAGTACTTC
cdr3_aa: CASSAWTGTYEQYF

clone_size: NA
v_call: TRBV2
d_call: NA
j_call: TRBJ1-1
cdr3_nt: TGTGCCAGCAGTGAGCAGACAGTTTCGGCTTTCTTT
cdr3_aa: CASSEQTVSAFF

clone_size: NA
v_call: TRBV18
d_call: TRBD1
j_call: TRBJ1-1
cdr3_nt: TGTGCCAGCTCACCGGGACAGGGGGCGAACACTGAAGCTTTCTTT
cdr3_aa: CASSPGQGANTEAFF

clone_size: NA
v_call: TRBV4-3
d_call: NA
j_call: TRBJ2-7
cdr3_nt: TGCGCCAGCAGCCAAGACGGCGGGGGCCACTACGAGCAGTACTTC
cdr3_aa: CASSQDGGGHYEQYF

clone_size: NA
v_call: TRBV9
d_call: NA
j_call: TRBJ2-5
cdr3_nt: TGTGCCAGCAGCGTAAGCCCACAGGGCTCGGAGACCCAGTACTTC
cdr3_aa: CASSVSPQGSETQYF

clone_size: NA
v_call: TRBV11-2
d_call: NA
j_call: TRBJ2-2
cdr3_nt: TGTGCCAGCAGCCAAATACTGACCGGGGAGCTGTTTTTT
cdr3_aa: CASSQILTGELFF

clone_size: NA
v_call: TRBV7-8
d_call: TRBD2
j_call: TRBJ2-2
cdr3_nt: TGTGCCAGCAAGCGGGGGGGCCTGGACGGGGAGCTGTTTTTT
cdr3_aa: CASKRGGLDGELFF

clone_size: NA
v_call: TRBV19
d_call: TRBD1
j_call: TRBJ1-4
cdr3_nt: TGTGCCAGTAGCACGTCCCGGGACAGCGCAACTAATGAAAAACTGTTTTTT
cdr3_aa: CASSTSRDSATNEKLFF

clone_size: NA
v_call: TRBV5-1
d_call: NA
j_call: TRBJ2-5
cdr3_nt: TGCGCCAGCAGCTTCCAGCCACGGGCAGGGGAGACCCAGTACTTC
cdr3_aa: CASSFQPRAGETQYF

clone_size: once
v_call: TRBV6-6
d_call: TRBD2
j_call: TRBJ2-1
cdr3_nt: TGTGCCAGCAGTCCCGGGACTAGGATTGGCGAGCAGTTCTTC
cdr3_aa: CASSPGTRIGEQFF

clone_size: NA
v_call: TRBV9
d_call: NA
j_call: TRBJ2-2
cdr3_nt: TGTGCCAGCAGCGTCCTTGGTGGGGGCGCGCGGCACACCGGGGAGCTGTTTTTT
cdr3_aa: CASSVLGGGARHTGELFF

clone_size: once
v_call: TRBV5-4
d_call: NA
j_call: TRBJ2-7
cdr3_nt: TGTGCCAGCAGCGCCCCGGCGGGGAACTCCTACGAGCAGTACTTC
cdr3_aa: CASSAPAGNSYEQYF

clone_size: once
v_call: TRBV6-5
d_call: TRBD2
j_call: TRBJ2-7
cdr3_nt: TGTGCCAGCAGTTACGGGACTAGCGGGGCTACCTACGAGCAGTACTTC
cdr3_aa: CASSYGTSGATYEQYF

clone_size: NA
v_call: TRBV23-1
d_call: TRBD2
j_call: TRBJ2-1
cdr3_nt: TGCGCCAGCAGTCAACGGCGGGGGTTCAATGAGCAGTTCTTC
cdr3_aa: CASSQRRGFNEQFF